Listed below are T cell receptor beta chains from one sample, sequenced in a study of T cell responses to AZD1222 COVID-19 vaccine. The table came from immunoSEQ multiplex PCR; TCRdb's copy has only in-frame clones and leaves some out. This sample has some 140,000 clones; approximately 90% occur once, and the top ten carry approximately 3%. The sequences come from peripheral blood, collected on day 0 of AZD1222 vaccination. These receptors were obtained from an adult in good health. CDR3s include the opening cysteine and the closing phenylalanine or tryptophan. Each record gives: J gene, V gene, CDR3 protein.

TRBJ1-3 | TRBV7-8 | CASSSRTFSGNTIYF
TRBJ2-7 | TRBV12-3/TRBV12-4 | CASSRRAPHQYF
TRBJ1-1 | TRBV6-6 | CASSYNQGGGPEAFF
TRBJ2-7 | TRBV11-3 | CASTLTGSTYEQYF
TRBJ1-1 | TRBV3-1/TRBV3-2 | CASSKLLYTEAFF
TRBJ2-2 | TRBV27 | CASSFSGGELFF
TRBJ2-7 | TRBV6-1 | CASSEIRSGTYEQYF
TRBJ1-1 | TRBV13 | CASSLQENTEAFF
TRBJ2-1 | TRBV11-2 | CASSSSDNEQFF
TRBJ2-1 | TRBV6-5 | CASSPARGGGAEQFF
TRBJ1-5 | TRBV2 | CASKGGYSNQPQHF
TRBJ1-1 | TRBV3-1/TRBV3-2 | CASSQRLSGPEAFF
TRBJ2-7 | TRBV6-4 | CASSEGSGNYEQYF
TRBJ1-1 | TRBV5-1 | CASSWGTLNTEAFF
TRBJ1-2 | TRBV10-3 | CAISESGSLYGYTF
TRBJ2-6 | TRBV25-1 | CASSLNRAGANVLTF
TRBJ2-5 | TRBV21-1 | CASSKGVRRITETQYF
TRBJ2-7 | TRBV7-2 | CASSLEGGQAYEQYF
TRBJ2-7 | TRBV21-1 | CASSALTGASYEQYF
TRBJ1-6 | TRBV18 | CASSPGDRAYNSPLHF
TRBJ2-7 | TRBV19 | CASGREDWYYEQYF
TRBJ2-7 | TRBV20-1 | CSARDIHEQYF
TRBJ1-6 | TRBV27 | CASSLRRRQGNSPLHF
TRBJ2-3 | TRBV5-1 | CASSSRLAGGFDTQYF
TRBJ2-3 | TRBV21-1 | CASSKGTDTQYF
TRBJ2-2 | TRBV28 | CASSSTGGRTGELFF
TRBJ2-7 | TRBV4-2 | CASSQAGGMTYEQYF
TRBJ2-2 | TRBV3-1/TRBV3-2 | CASSQDWTTGELFF
TRBJ1-3 | TRBV30 | CAWSGVPGNTIYF
TRBJ2-5 | TRBV5-1 | CASSLGTDIQETQYF
TRBJ1-2 | TRBV11-2 | CASSHLRDRVGFGYTF
TRBJ1-6 | TRBV19 | CARRTGEIDSPLHF
TRBJ2-5 | TRBV2 | CASRNMRVSQETQYF
TRBJ1-5 | TRBV2 | CASSVRTLDSNQPQHF
TRBJ1-1 | TRBV18 | CASSLEINTEAFF
TRBJ2-3 | TRBV5-1 | CASSPSILDPSSDTQYF
TRBJ2-1 | TRBV10-3 | CAISEVIAGGGEQFF
TRBJ1-2 | TRBV28 | CASSPRRGRGGYTF
TRBJ2-7 | TRBV4-3 | CASSQDYSGDYEQYF
TRBJ1-6 | TRBV2 | CAILPAGQIGSPLHF
TRBJ2-5 | TRBV20-1 | CSARVRETQYF
TRBJ1-1 | TRBV11-2 | CASSLVGVRLNTEAFF
TRBJ1-6 | TRBV5-4 | CASSFNYNSPLHF
TRBJ2-7 | TRBV10-3 | CAISESGHSDQQYF
TRBJ1-5 | TRBV30 | CAWSDSLPNQPQHF
TRBJ2-7 | TRBV11-3 | CASSPRPTSGIDEQYF
TRBJ2-4 | TRBV7-5 | CVRSLIERERGKNIQYF
TRBJ1-5 | TRBV28 | CASSLNQPQHF
TRBJ2-7 | TRBV29-1 | CSVEEGPLSYEQYF
TRBJ1-1 | TRBV7-9 | CASSLGNSGSRGTEAFF
TRBJ2-1 | TRBV5-1 | CASSRTSGNYAYNEQFF